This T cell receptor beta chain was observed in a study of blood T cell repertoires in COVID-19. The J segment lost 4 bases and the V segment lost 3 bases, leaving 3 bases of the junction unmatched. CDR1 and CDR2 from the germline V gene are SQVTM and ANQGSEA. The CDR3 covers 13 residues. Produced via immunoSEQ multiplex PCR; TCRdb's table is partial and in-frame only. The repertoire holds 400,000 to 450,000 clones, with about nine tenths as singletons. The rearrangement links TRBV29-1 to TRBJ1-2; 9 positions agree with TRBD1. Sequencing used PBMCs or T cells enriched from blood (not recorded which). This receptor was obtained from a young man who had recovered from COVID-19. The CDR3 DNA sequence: TGCAGCGTTGACCGGACAGGGGCCTATGGCTACACCTTC. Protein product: CSVDRTGAYGYTF.